These 19 T cell receptor beta chains were all obtained from the same sample, sequenced in a study of molecular identifiers for immune sequencing clone quantification. TCRdb re-called the PCR reads through MiXCR, storing one row per CDR3 protein. The table lists under 800,000 distinct CDR3 sequences, roughly 25% of them singletons. Sequenced: naive CD8+ T cells from blood, with Jurkat cell RNA spiked in. The subset is: FACS-sorted CD8+CD4-CCR7+CD45RA+ naive T cells. These receptors came from a human donor in good health. Some libraries in this study had Jurkat cell RNA spiked in.

On this clonotype: An end of the junction does not agree with germline; a read error may underlie this. V and J are TRBV20-1 and TRBJ2-7; 12 bases match TRBD2. Per germline, CDR1 DFQATT and CDR2 SNEGSKA (reference sequence). The CDR3 extends over 14 amino acids. CDR3: CSARKLAGGYGQYF. CDR3 coding DNA: TGCAGTGCTAGAAAACTAGCGGGAGGTTACGGGCAGTACTTC.

This sequence joins TRBV27 and TRBJ1-2; 10 bases are shared with TRBD1. The CDR3 totals 14 residues. The ends lost 4 bases at V and 4 bases at J; junction bases unmatched: 3. In germline, CDR1 is MNHEY, CDR2 SMNVEV (reference sequence). The CDR3 DNA reads as TGTGCCAGCAGTTCCCGACAGGGGGCCTATGGCTACACCTTC. Amino acid sequence: CASSSRQGAYGYTF.

Comments on this clonotype: Just one base apart from a much larger clone, this may be a read error. Since no conserved phenylalanine or tryptophan closes the CDR3, a read error is the likely cause. V and J are TRBV4-2 and TRBJ2-3, with D perhaps matching TRBD1 or TRBD2 (5 bases each). CDR1 and CDR2 from the germline V gene are LGHNA and YNFKEQ. Trimming removed 0 bases from V and 4 bases from J, with 11 bases in between. This CDR3 has 15 residues. DNA of the CDR3: TGTGCCAGCAGCCAAGAGGGGGATTTGGCAGATACGCAGTATCTT. Its translation is CASSQEGDLADTQYL.

This clonotype came up many times. V and J are TRBV5-4 and TRBJ2-2, with 7 bases fitting TRBD1. V lost 2 bases, J lost 3 bases, and 4 bases stayed unmatched. Germline V CDR1 and CDR2: SGHNT, YYREEE (reference sequence). The CDR3 has 15 residues. The CDR3: CASSLEQGYTGELFF. In nucleotides, the CDR3 is TGTGCCAGCAGCTTAGAACAGGGGTACACCGGGGAGCTGTTTTTT.

This clonotype was found many times. The CDR3 DNA sequence: TGTGCCACCAGCAGAGATACGACTAGCGGGACGTACTTC. This gives the protein CATSRDTTSGTYF. The chain combines TRBV15 with TRBJ2-7, with 11 positions matching TRBD2. CDR1 LNHNV and CDR2 YYDKDF come from the germline V gene (reference sequence). The CDR3 runs 13 residues. With 0 bases clipped from V and 12 bases from J, the junction kept 4 bases outside the gene matches.

This clonotype was detected only a few times. The chain links TRBV18 to TRBJ2-2; D might be TRBD2 (6 bases). Germline loops: CDR1 KGHSH, CDR2 LQKENI. The germline V and J ends were trimmed by 9 bases and 1 base, with 12 bases remaining between them. The CDR3 runs to 14 residues. As DNA, the CDR3 is TGTGCCAGTCTAGGAGGGGAGAACACCGGGGAGCTGTTTTTT. Encoded protein: CASLGGENTGELFF.

This clonotype was detected many times. The genes are TRBV6-5 and TRBJ2-1, with D possibly matching TRBD2 (5 bases). The CDR3 runs 15 residues. Germline V CDR1 and CDR2: MNHEY, SVGAGI. V shed 2 bases and J shed 3 bases, with 11 bases lying between them. The CDR3 loop reads CASSYSSADYNEQFF. DNA of the CDR3: TGTGCCAGCAGTTACAGTAGCGCCGACTACAATGAGCAGTTCTTC.

V usage is TRBV3-1 and J usage is TRBJ2-6, with unresolved D. Germline V gene sequence: CDR1 LGHDT, CDR2 YNNKEL (reference sequence). There are 19 residues in the CDR3. Trimming stripped 2 bases from V and 2 bases from J, with 19 bases between. CDR3 nucleotides: TGTGCCAGCAGCCAATCTGGTTTATCGAGTTTCCCTGGGGCCAACGTCCTGACTTTC. Its translation: CASSQSGLSSFPGANVLTF.

The sample holds many counts of this clonotype. The V call is TRBV28, the J call TRBJ1-1; 7 positions agree with TRBD1. V shed 6 bases and J 5 bases; nucleotides not matched to a gene: 12. Germline V CDR1 and CDR2: MDHEN, SYDVKM. The CDR3 extends over 15 amino acids. Here the CDR3 reads CASRSEPQGFTEAFF. The CDR3 DNA sequence: TGTGCCAGCAGATCAGAGCCACAGGGGTTTACTGAAGCTTTCTTT.

Concerning this clonotype itself: Since a much larger clone is just one base distant, this may be a read error. Here the CDR3 omits its conserved ending phenylalanine or tryptophan, so a read error is the likely source. The V gene is TRBV2, the J gene TRBJ2-3, with a tentative D call TRBD1 (5 bases). V was pared by 3 bases and J by 3 bases, with 10 bases between. The CDR3 contains 14 residues. The V gene's germline CDR1 is SNHLY and CDR2 FYNNEI. The DNA for the CDR3 is TGTGCCAGCAGTGAGTTGGGGCCAACAGATACGCAGTATTCT. Protein product: CASSELGPTDTQYS.

Concerning this clonotype itself: Compared with germline, one end of the junction differs, possibly owing to a read error. The V gene is TRBV3-1, the J gene TRBJ1-3; D is perhaps TRBD1 (5 bases). Germline V gives CDR1 LGHDT, CDR2 YNNKEL (reference sequence). CDR3 length: 16 residues. CDR3 DNA sequence: TGTGCCAGCAGCCAAGATCCAGGGAATCCTGGAGACACCATATATTTT. Protein: CASSQDPGNPGDTIYF. The whole variable domain, remainder taken from reference TRBV3-1 and TRBJ1-3, is DTAVSQTPKYLVTQMGNDKSIKCEQNLGHDTMYWYKQDSKKFLKIMFSYNNKELIINETVPNRFSPKSPDKAHLNLHINSLELGDSAVYFCASSQDPGNPGDTIYFGEGSWLTVV.

In the case of this clonotype: One base away lies a much larger clone, so this may be a sequencing read error. The J gene is TRBJ2-7, the V gene TRBV28; D unresolved. Germline CDR1 reads MDHEN; CDR2 reads SYDVKM. The CDR3 spans 14 residues. The CDR3 bases are TGTGCCAGCAATTTAATGCGGCCCTCGTCCGAGCAGTACTTC. Amino acids: CASNLMRPSSEQYF.

This clonotype was observed a single time. A much larger clone lies one base from this, so it may be a read error. This chain uses TRBV20-1 with TRBJ2-5, with D tentatively TRBD2 (6 bases). Germline V gene lookup returns CDR1 DFQATT and CDR2 SNEGSKA (reference sequence). The CDR3 sequence is 13 residues long. The CDR3 DNA reads as TGCAGTGTTGGTAGCGGCCTCCAAAAGACCCAGTACTTC. Its translation: CSVGSGLQKTQYF.

This clonotype was seen repeatedly, ten times or more. The chain uses TRBV6-5 and TRBJ1-5, with 10 bases that match TRBD1. Germline CDR1 reads MNHEY; CDR2 reads SVGAGI. The CDR3 is 18 residues long. V shed 5 bases, J shed 0 bases, and the junction held 10 bases outside the gene matches. The CDR3 region is CASSRRDRGGYSNQPQHF. The DNA of the CDR3 is TGTGCCAGCAGTCGCCGGGACAGGGGTGGTTATAGCAATCAGCCCCAGCATTTT.

With regard to this clonotype: At one boundary the junction diverges from the germline segment, which might be a read error. The chain is built from TRBV4-1 and TRBJ1-5; D unclear. The CDR3 length is 15 residues. Germline V gene data show CDR1 as MGHRA and CDR2 as YSYEKL. CDR3 in amino acids: CASSQDPLGNQPRHF. In DNA form, the CDR3 reads TGCGCCAGCAGCCAAGATCCCCTTGGCAATCAGCCCCGGCATTTT.

There are a few counts of this clonotype. The rearrangement links TRBV20-1 to TRBJ2-5; 10 bases agree with TRBD2. CDR3 length equals 16 residues. Germline assignment: CDR1 DFQATT and CDR2 SNEGSKA (reference sequence). J gave up 0 bases and V 1 base, and 5 bases lay outside the gene matches. The CDR3 sequence is CSARALAGVYQETQYF. DNA of the CDR3: TGCAGTGCTAGAGCCCTAGCGGGGGTCTACCAAGAGACCCAGTACTTC.

Comments on this clonotype: A much larger clone sits a single nucleotide away, making a read error possible. The chain uses TRBV5-1 and TRBJ1-4; D possibly corresponds to TRBD1 (5 bases). The germline V gene has CDR1 SGHRS and CDR2 YFSETQ. The CDR3 length is 15 residues. The CDR3 loop reads CASSLRTDQGEKLLF. In nucleotides, the CDR3 is TGCGCCAGCAGCTTAAGGACCGACCAGGGTGAAAAACTGCTTTTT.

The chain couples TRBV19 to TRBJ2-3, with D possibly called TRBD1 or TRBD2 (5 bases each). This CDR3 has 15 residues. In germline, CDR1 is LNHDA, CDR2 SQIVND (reference sequence). V was trimmed by 7 bases and J by 0 bases, leaving 14 bases between them. CDR3 region: CASTDQGASTDTQYF. The CDR3 region has the DNA TGTGCCAGTACGGATCAGGGAGCTAGCACAGATACGCAGTATTTT.

There are many counts of this clonotype. The chain joins TRBV7-3 to TRBJ2-1; 7 nucleotides match TRBD2. The CDR3 sequence is 15 residues long. Germline assignment: CDR1 SGHTA and CDR2 FQGTGA. V was clipped by 2 bases and J by 6 bases; unmatched bases: 7. The chain's CDR3 is CASSLSAGPSNEQFF. The CDR3 DNA reads as TGTGCCAGCAGCTTATCAGCGGGACCCTCCAATGAGCAGTTCTTC.